Listed below are T cell receptor beta chains from one sample, sequenced in a study of technical replicates of blood from a handful of donors. Some clones are missing from TCRdb's copy, which holds only in-frame ones; the method was immunoSEQ multiplex PCR. The sample holds around 80,000 clones; around 93% are singletons and the top ten take 0.24%. The sequencing sample was made of T cells isolated from PBMCs. Receptors were obtained from a human donor in good health. Both conserved end residues are part of each CDR3. Each record gives: V gene, D gene, clone size, J gene, CDR3 protein. D genes are given only for firm matches. Not all rows give a size; the values are once, few, many and, for expanded clones, a class.

V: TRBV10-3
D: TRBD1
size: NA
J: TRBJ1-1
CDR3: CAIIGQGNTEAFF

V: TRBV28
D: TRBD1
size: NA
J: TRBJ1-4
CDR3: CASSQEGASATNEKLFF

V: TRBV9
D: NA
size: NA
J: TRBJ1-1
CDR3: CASSVEGGGTEAFF

V: TRBV6-6
D: TRBD1
size: NA
J: TRBJ1-1
CDR3: CASRGQLNTEAFF

V: TRBV11-2
D: TRBD2
size: once
J: TRBJ2-7
CDR3: CASSFSSGAYEQYF

V: TRBV19
D: NA
size: NA
J: TRBJ2-7
CDR3: CASSMGHQSSYEQYF

V: TRBV30
D: TRBD2
size: NA
J: TRBJ2-1
CDR3: CAWSASGDSYNEQFF

V: TRBV11-2
D: NA
size: NA
J: TRBJ2-5
CDR3: CASSLQETQYF

V: TRBV6-1
D: TRBD2
size: NA
J: TRBJ2-1
CDR3: CASRASGGSIGQFF

V: TRBV28
D: TRBD1
size: NA
J: TRBJ2-7
CDR3: CASRPSGTASYEQYF

V: TRBV6-1
D: TRBD1
size: NA
J: TRBJ2-5
CDR3: CASSEGQGVTETQYF

V: TRBV28
D: NA
size: NA
J: TRBJ2-7
CDR3: CASSLPGSASYEQYF

V: TRBV5-1
D: NA
size: NA
J: TRBJ2-7
CDR3: CASSLYGGLGEQYF

V: TRBV11-3
D: TRBD1
size: NA
J: TRBJ1-2
CDR3: CASSPFGQDYGYTF

V: TRBV14
D: TRBD2
size: NA
J: TRBJ2-5
CDR3: CASSQGEGAGETQYF

V: TRBV5-1
D: NA
size: NA
J: TRBJ1-2
CDR3: CASAPAGVTYGYTF

V: TRBV13
D: TRBD2
size: once
J: TRBJ2-1
CDR3: CASSRTTRGTGTSAGNEQFF

V: TRBV18
D: TRBD1
size: NA
J: TRBJ1-1
CDR3: CASSPGRGLDTEAFF